The text below deals with one T cell receptor beta chain. Its antigen is as yet unknown. This specimen comes from a study of cytomegalovirus exposure and HLA in healthy donors. While the first cohort had fewer than 850 subjects, the donors belonged to the separate validation cohort of roughly 130 subjects. General study points: The authors enumerated 150 to 200 TCR beta chains as linked to cytomegalovirus.

Produced via immunoSEQ multiplex PCR; TCRdb's table is partial and in-frame only. The sample shows 110,000 to 150,000 clones, 85% to 95% of them seen only once. This receptor was obtained from a man aged 18-30 years in good health and CMV-seropositive. Sequenced input: PBMCs.

This CDR3 reads CASSSYTASRDTLYEQYF. In DNA, the CDR3 is TGTGCCAGCAGTTCGTATACCGCATCTCGAGACACCCTTTACGAGCAGTACTTC. The chain combines TRBV28 with TRBJ2-7; D unclear. V was cut by 4 bases and J by 4 bases, with 26 bases left in between. Germline CDR1 and CDR2: MDHEN and SYDVKM. This CDR3 has 18 amino acids.